The 10 T cell receptor beta chains below all came from one sample that was sequenced in a study of blood T cell repertoires in COVID-19. Repertoires were generated with immunoSEQ multiplex PCR, while TCRdb's copy carries only in-frame clones and drops some. This sample carries some 270,000 clones, approximately 89% of them seen once, and the ten largest clones take 8.5% to 9%. Material: peripheral blood. These receptors all come from a man in his forties with active or convalescent COVID-19.

This clone was observed once. The chain recombines TRBV6-2 or TRBV6-3 with TRBJ2-3; 7 nucleotides line up with TRBD2. Trimming cost V 0 bases and J 4 bases; bases outside gene matches: 16. The CDR3 length is 19 residues. Germline V gene data show CDR1 as MNHEY and CDR2 as SVGEGT. The CDR3 here is CASSYSTGGGSRGADTQYF. CDR3 in DNA: TGTGCCAGCAGTTACTCGACTGGTGGCGGGAGCCGGGGGGCAGATACGCAGTATTTT.

In this sample, this clone turned up many times. This rearrangement joins TRBV10-2 to TRBJ2-1; 9 nucleotides agree with TRBD2. V shed 2 bases, J shed 10 bases, and the junction held 3 bases outside the gene matches. From germline, CDR1 is WSHSY and CDR2 SAAADI. This CDR3 is 13 amino acids long. CDR3 protein: CASSEQAGGEQFF. The CDR3 DNA sequence: TGCGCCAGCAGTGAGCAAGCGGGAGGAGAGCAGTTCTTC.

This clone was seen just once. In nucleotides, the CDR3 is TGCAGCTTCAACAGGGGAGTCGGGGGCGAGCAGTACTTC. This sequence encodes CSFNRGVGGEQYF. The chain combines TRBV29-1 with TRBJ2-7; perhaps TRBD1 as D (7 bases). V was cut by 8 bases and J by 6 bases, with 20 bases left in between. CDR3 size: 13 residues. Looked up from germline, CDR1 is SQVTM and CDR2 is ANQGSEA.

CDR3 sequence reads: CASSLGRGLGGNQPQHF. For the CDR3, the DNA is TGTGCCAGCAGTTTAGGCAGGGGGCTAGGTGGCAATCAGCCCCAGCATTTT. The chain has TRBV28 and TRBJ1-5, with TRBD1 identical over 8 bases. J lost 2 bases, V lost 2 bases, and 8 bases had no gene match. The CDR3 runs to 17 residues. Germline V gene sequence: CDR1 MDHEN, CDR2 SYDVKM.

This chain joins TRBV5-4 and TRBJ2-2; D call uncertain. This CDR3 has 15 residues. Germline CDR1 SGHNT, CDR2 YYREEE (reference sequence). V was shortened by 4 bases and J by 0 bases, with 10 bases between the two germline ends. The CDR3 protein is CASSPDTANTGELFF. The CDR3 region has the DNA TGTGCCAGCAGCCCAGACACCGCGAACACCGGGGAGCTGTTTTTT. The full variable domain, with the rest looked up from reference TRBV5-4 and TRBJ2-2, is ETGVTQSPTHLIKTRGQQVTLRCSSQSGHNTVSWYQQALGQGPQFIFQYYREEENGRGNFPPRFSGLQFPNYSSELNVNALELDDSALYLCASSPDTANTGELFFGEGSRLTVL.

The chain couples TRBV11-3 to TRBJ2-7; D possibly corresponds to TRBD1 (6 bases). The CDR3 has 13 residues. CDR1 SGHNT and CDR2 YENEEA come from the germline V gene. The germline V and J ends were trimmed by 5 bases and 2 bases, with 10 bases remaining between them. Here the CDR3 DNA reads TGTGCCAGCAGCGACAGGTCAACCTACGAGCAGTACTTC. Its translation: CASSDRSTYEQYF. Together with reference TRBV11-3 and TRBJ2-7, the CDR3 gives the full variable domain: EAGVVQSPRYKIIEKKQPVAFWCNPISGHNTLYWYLQNLGQGPELLIRYENEEAVDDSQLPKDRFSAERLKGVDSTLKIQPAELGDSAVYLCASSDRSTYEQYFGPGTRLTVT.

The chain employs TRBV6-5 and TRBJ1-1; D might be TRBD1 (6 bases). Germline assignment: CDR1 MNHEY and CDR2 SVGAGI. This CDR3 contains 15 residues. V lost 6 bases and J lost 5, with 19 bases in between. For the CDR3, the DNA is TGTGCCAGCAGCAAAACCCCACAGGGTCGGACTGAAGCTTTCTTT. Its protein is CASSKTPQGRTEAFF.

Here the CDR3 DNA reads TGTGCCAGCAGCTTGCTTAGCGGGGGGGAATACAATGAGCAGTTCTTC. This sequence encodes CASSLLSGGEYNEQFF. The chain joins TRBV5-4 to TRBJ2-1; 11 bases map to TRBD2. Germline values: CDR1 SGHNT, CDR2 YYREEE (reference sequence). The CDR3 is 16 amino acids. V lost 1 base and J lost 4; bases outside the gene matches: 4.

This chain uses TRBV5-1 with TRBJ1-1, with unresolved D. The CDR3 has 12 residues. V was shortened by 0 bases and J by 7 bases, with 7 bases between the two germline ends. Germline values: CDR1 SGHRS, CDR2 YFSETQ. DNA for the CDR3: TGCGCCAGCAGCTTGGTGGCAGATGAAGCTTTCTTT. Translation gives CASSLVADEAFF.

V usage is TRBV28 and J usage is TRBJ1-3, with D unresolved. Germline V gene data show CDR1 as MDHEN and CDR2 as SYDVKM. This CDR3 contains 16 residues. V was cut by 6 bases and J by 0 bases, with 15 bases left in between. The CDR3 is CASSYPTVPSGNTIYF. For the CDR3, the DNA is TGTGCCAGCAGCTATCCAACGGTTCCCTCTGGAAACACCATATATTTT.